This T cell receptor (beta chain) was obtained from a study of control samples from healthy donors and cancer patients. The repertoire was sequenced with immunoSEQ multiplex PCR; TCRdb's copy has only in-frame clones and lacks some. The sample lists 70,000 to 75,000 clones; roughly nine tenths were seen once. The CDR3 extends over 11 amino acids. The V end was cut by 4 bases, the J end by 4 bases, with 5 bases between. This receptor was taken from a man aged 60 to 69 with lung cancer. The specimen was PBMCs. The genes are TRBV12-3 or TRBV12-4 and TRBJ2-7; D call uncertain. CDR3 sequence reads: CASSSPYEQYF. The CDR3 DNA reads as TGTGCCAGCAGTTCCCCTTACGAGCAGTACTTC.